Listed below are T cell receptor beta chains from one sample, sequenced in a study of blood T cell repertoires in COVID-19. Profiled with immunoSEQ multiplex PCR; TCRdb holds only in-frame clones, not every one. Here the sample spans around 53,000 clones, around nine tenths being singletons. The sample was peripheral blood. Source of these receptors: a man aged 50-60 years with acute or convalescent COVID-19. The CDR3 runs from the conserved cysteine through the conserved F or W. D genes are given only for firm matches. A clone size is listed for some rows: how often the clone was seen (once, few, many), or a class if it is expanded.

-	TRBV20-1	TRBJ2-7	-	CSARSGFEQYF	TGCAGTGCGAGGTCGGGGTTCGAGCAGTACTTC
few	TRBV24-1	TRBJ2-5	TRBD2	CATSTGGETQYF	TGTGCCACCAGTACCGGGGGGGAGACCCAGTACTTC
-	TRBV18	TRBJ2-7	TRBD1	CASSMPSGTGSYEQYF	TGTGCCAGCTCAATGCCTTCCGGGACAGGGTCCTACGAGCAGTACTTC
-	TRBV5-1	TRBJ1-6	TRBD1	CASSLQGAAYNSPLHF	TGCGCCAGCAGCTTGCAGGGGGCGGCCTATAATTCACCCCTCCACTTT
-	TRBV19	TRBJ2-3	TRBD2	CASSIASSGRARTDTQYF	TGTGCCAGTAGTATAGCCTCAAGCGGGAGGGCGCGCACAGATACGCAGTATTTT
once	TRBV4-1	TRBJ2-2	-	CASSQIQNANTGELFF	TGCGCCAGCAGCCAGATACAGAACGCGAACACCGGGGAGCTGTTTTTT
-	TRBV9	TRBJ2-1	-	CASSARSSGYNEQFF	TGTGCCAGCAGCGCCCGGAGTAGCGGCTACAATGAGCAGTTCTTC
few	TRBV5-1	TRBJ2-1	-	CASSLPLGNNEQFF	TGCGCCAGCAGCTTACCTCTGGGCAACAATGAGCAGTTCTTC
once	TRBV24-1	TRBJ2-6	-	CATSPPGSGANVLTF	TGTGCCACCAGCCCTCCGGGCTCTGGGGCCAACGTCCTGACTTTC
-	TRBV27	TRBJ1-2	-	CASSFNPGGGWGGYTF	TGTGCCAGCAGTTTCAACCCTGGGGGGGGCTGGGGTGGCTACACCTTC
-	TRBV15	TRBJ2-3	TRBD2	CATSSQPGLAGLSTDTQYF	TGTGCCACCAGCAGTCAACCGGGACTAGCGGGGCTTAGCACAGATACGCAGTATTTT
-	TRBV9	TRBJ2-7	-	CASSVGPTYEQYF	TGTGCCAGCAGCGTGGGGCCAACCTACGAGCAGTACTTC
-	TRBV19	TRBJ1-1	-	CASSIYQGLNTEAFF	TGTGCCAGTAGTATATACCAGGGGTTGAACACTGAAGCTTTCTTT
-	TRBV29-1	TRBJ2-7	TRBD2	CSAAAGSSGSEQYF	TGCAGCGCCGCGGCAGGGTCTAGCGGGAGCGAGCAGTACTTC
-	TRBV30	TRBJ2-1	-	CAASTGLVYNEQFF	TGTGCCGCCAGTACAGGGTTGGTTTACAATGAGCAGTTCTTC
-	TRBV5-6	TRBJ2-1	-	CASSMTGYNEQFF	TGTGCCAGCAGCATGACAGGTTACAATGAGCAGTTCTTC
-	TRBV6-5	TRBJ1-5	TRBD1	CASSITGGANQPQHF	TGTGCCAGCAGTATCACAGGGGGCGCAAATCAGCCCCAGCATTTT
-	TRBV5-4	TRBJ2-5	TRBD2	CASSLGLAGGQETQYF	TGTGCCAGCAGCTTGGGACTAGCGGGAGGTCAAGAGACCCAGTACTTC
few	TRBV30	TRBJ1-2	-	CAWIGGVDYGYTF	TGTGCCTGGATTGGAGGGGTCGACTATGGCTACACCTTC
-	TRBV9	TRBJ2-1	-	CASSGRDTYNEQFF	TGTGCCAGCAGCGGCCGGGACACATACAATGAGCAGTTCTTC
-	TRBV7-9	TRBJ1-3	TRBD1	CASTQPFRGRFGNTIYF	TGTGCCAGCACCCAACCCTTCAGGGGGCGCTTTGGAAACACCATATATTTT
-	TRBV29-1	TRBJ2-7	TRBD2	CSVSGTTPYEQYF	TGCAGCGTCTCCGGGACTACCCCCTACGAGCAGTACTTC
-	TRBV24-1	TRBJ2-3	-	CATSSWASLNTQYF	TGTGCCACCAGTTCTTGGGCTAGCTTGAATACGCAGTATTTT
-	TRBV5-4	TRBJ2-2	TRBD2	CASSYGGAGTGELFF	TGTGCCAGCAGCTACGGGGGGGCCGGCACCGGGGAGCTGTTTTTT
-	TRBV5-1	TRBJ1-2	TRBD1	CASSPYAGQGAGYGYTF	TGCGCCAGCAGCCCCTACGCCGGACAGGGGGCTGGCTATGGCTACACCTTC
-	TRBV18	TRBJ1-2	-	CASSPAAGAVGYTF	TGTGCCAGCTCACCGGCAGCGGGGGCAGTAGGCTACACCTTC
-	TRBV6-1	TRBJ2-1	-	CASSDRGGTSYNEQFF	TGTGCCAGCAGTGATCGTGGCGGGACCTCCTACAATGAGCAGTTCTTC
once	TRBV6-5	TRBJ2-2	TRBD1	CASIRQGNSGELFF	TGTGCCAGCATCCGACAGGGTAATTCCGGGGAGCTGTTTTTT
-	TRBV27	TRBJ2-5	TRBD1	CASSLSPGGRGTQYF	TGTGCCAGCAGTTTATCGCCAGGGGGCCGGGGGACCCAGTACTTC
-	TRBV19	TRBJ1-3	-	CASRQGSGNTIYF	TGTGCCAGTAGGCAGGGTTCTGGAAACACCATATATTTT
-	TRBV12-5	TRBJ2-7	-	CASGIETLSSYEQYF	TGTGCTAGTGGTATCGAAACGTTGAGCTCCTACGAGCAGTACTTC
-	TRBV20-1	TRBJ2-3	TRBD2	CSAGLVDTQYF	TGCAGTGCCGGACTAGTGGATACGCAGTATTTT
-	TRBV7-9	TRBJ1-4	-	CASSLASKGLGEKLFF	TGTGCCAGCAGCTTAGCGTCCAAGGGGCTGGGTGAAAAACTGTTTTTT
-	TRBV24-1	TRBJ1-6	-	CASLGQSYNSPLHF	TGTGCCAGCCTGGGGCAGTCCTATAATTCACCCCTCCACTTT
-	TRBV4-1	TRBJ1-2	-	CASSHNTGQYGYTF	TGCGCCAGCAGCCACAATACTGGACAGTATGGCTACACCTTC
-	TRBV5-4	TRBJ2-1	TRBD2	CASSVGLAGDFNEQFF	TGTGCCAGCAGCGTCGGACTAGCGGGGGATTTCAATGAGCAGTTCTTC
-	TRBV9	TRBJ2-7	TRBD1	CARRQGGAVNEQYF	TGTGCCCGCCGACAGGGGGGGGCAGTTAACGAGCAGTACTTC
-	TRBV7-9	TRBJ1-2	-	CASSPLAYYGYTF	TGTGCCAGCAGCCCACTAGCGTACTATGGCTACACCTTC
-	TRBV9	TRBJ2-3	-	CASSGLGWGTDTQYF	TGTGCCAGCAGCGGACTAGGGTGGGGCACAGATACGCAGTATTTT
once	TRBV12-3/TRBV12-4	TRBJ1-5	-	CASSQGGFGPQHF	TGTGCCAGCAGTCAAGGAGGTTTCGGGCCCCAGCATTTT
-	TRBV5-5	TRBJ2-5	-	CASSLNRPGRETQYF	TGTGCCAGCAGCTTGAATCGTCCCGGTCGGGAGACCCAGTACTTC
-	TRBV15	TRBJ2-5	TRBD2	CATSRVRASGSQETQYF	TGTGCCACCAGCAGAGTACGGGCTAGCGGGAGCCAAGAGACCCAGTACTTC
few	TRBV7-9	TRBJ2-1	-	CASREGYNEQFF	TGTGCCAGCAGGGAGGGGTACAATGAGCAGTTCTTC
-	TRBV30	TRBJ1-1	-	CAWRAGHSMNTEAFF	TGTGCCTGGAGAGCCGGACATTCCATGAACACTGAAGCTTTCTTT
few	TRBV5-1	TRBJ2-7	TRBD2	CASSLVAGPFSYEQYF	TGCGCCAGCAGCTTAGTAGCGGGACCTTTCTCCTACGAGCAGTACTTC
-	TRBV11-3	TRBJ2-1	-	CASSLYGGDSSSYNEQFF	TGTGCCAGCAGCTTATACGGAGGGGACAGTAGCTCCTACAATGAGCAGTTCTTC
-	TRBV5-4	TRBJ1-3	-	CASSRDKYSGNTIYF	TGTGCCAGCAGCCGGGACAAATACTCTGGAAACACCATATATTTT
few	TRBV28	TRBJ1-3	-	CASRPAGAGNTIYF	TGTGCCAGCAGGCCAGCAGGGGCTGGAAACACCATATATTTT
-	TRBV11-2	TRBJ2-7	TRBD1	CASSLTSDRQQYF	TGTGCCAGCAGCTTAACCTCGGACAGGCAGCAGTACTTC
-	TRBV5-5	TRBJ2-1	-	CASSRASGTYNEQFF	TGTGCCAGCAGCCGGGCCTCGGGGACCTACAATGAGCAGTTCTTC
-	TRBV10-3	TRBJ1-1	TRBD1	CAIMGQGLNTEAFF	TGTGCCATCATGGGACAGGGCTTGAACACTGAAGCTTTCTTT
-	TRBV18	TRBJ1-3	-	CASSLTTEDGNTIYF	TGTGCCAGCTCACTTACGACCGAGGATGGAAACACCATATATTTT
-	TRBV2	TRBJ2-3	-	CASSISDTQYF	TGTGCCAGCAGTATATCAGATACGCAGTATTTT
-	TRBV3-1/TRBV3-2	TRBJ2-7	TRBD2	CASSQLAGTRSYEQYF	TGTGCCAGCAGCCAACTAGCGGGTACCCGTTCCTACGAGCAGTACTTC
-	TRBV9	TRBJ1-6	-	CASNFGSANSPLHF	TGTGCCAGCAACTTTGGTTCTGCGAATTCACCCCTCCACTTT
-	TRBV5-1	TRBJ1-2	TRBD1	CASSYYRGSYGYTF	TGCGCCAGCAGCTATTACAGGGGTAGCTATGGCTACACCTTC
-	TRBV6-5	TRBJ2-7	-	CASNPPTVQSYEQYF	TGTGCCAGCAATCCCCCGACAGTCCAATCCTACGAGCAGTACTTC